This T cell receptor (beta chain) is from a study of blood T cells in healthy people across ages. General study findings and limits: Significant beta diversity loss was already apparent by age approximately 38, declining roughly linearly.

Together with a sample-barcoded 5' primer, a J-beta primer mix was included in a second PCR lasting roughly 7 to 11 cycles. MiXCR, applied by TCRdb to the 5' RACE reads, yields one record per CDR3 protein. The sample yields about 650,000 distinct CDR3 sequences, 32% seen once. This clonotype has at least ten counts. Antigen unknown. The CDR3 loop spans 15 amino acids. J lost 3 bases, V lost 2 bases, and 3 bases had no gene match. The germline CDR1 and CDR2 sequences are MNHEY and SMNVEV (reference sequence). Isolation per sample recovered at least 6 million PBMCs. This clonotype was sampled from a woman aged 80 or older in good health. The sequenced material came from blood. The V call is TRBV27, the J call TRBJ1-4; 7 bases are shared with TRBD1. CDR3 region: CASSLRDRPNEKLFF. The CDR3 DNA reads as TGTGCCAGCAGTTTAAGGGACAGACCTAATGAAAAACTGTTTTTT.